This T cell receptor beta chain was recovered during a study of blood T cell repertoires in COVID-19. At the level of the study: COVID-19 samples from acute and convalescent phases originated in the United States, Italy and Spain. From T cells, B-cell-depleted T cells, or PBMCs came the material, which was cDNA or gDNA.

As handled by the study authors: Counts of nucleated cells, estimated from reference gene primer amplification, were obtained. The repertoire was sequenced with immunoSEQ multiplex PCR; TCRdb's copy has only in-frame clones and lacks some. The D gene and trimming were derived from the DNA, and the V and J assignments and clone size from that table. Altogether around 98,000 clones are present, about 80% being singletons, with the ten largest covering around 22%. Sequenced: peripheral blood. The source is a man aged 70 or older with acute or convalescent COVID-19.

DNA for the CDR3: TGTGCCAGCAGTGGGGACATTAATCAGCCCCAGCATTTT. This encodes CASSGDINQPQHF. The rearrangement links TRBV2 to TRBJ1-5, with D perhaps matching TRBD1 (6 bases). V lost 4 bases and J 4 bases, leaving 8 bases between the germline ends. The CDR3 consists of 13 residues. The germline gives CDR1 SNHLY, CDR2 FYNNEI.